Presented here are 17 T cell receptor beta chains from one specimen sequenced in a study of OX40 agonist ivuxolimab in advanced cancers. TCRdb's copy holds only in-frame clones and misses some; the assay was immunoSEQ multiplex PCR. The sample carries 95,000 to 120,000 clones, less than 95% recorded once. The source was CD4+ or CD8+ T cells sorted from blood, collected in a trial of the OX40 agonist ivuxolimab. Source of these receptors: an adult with an advanced solid tumor such as melanoma, head and neck, liver or kidney cancer.

The chain employs TRBV19 and TRBJ2-2; D perhaps matches TRBD2 (6 bases). This CDR3 is built from 16 residues. Trimming cost V 0 bases and J 3 bases, with 11 bases left between them. Germline V gives CDR1 LNHDA, CDR2 SQIVND (reference sequence). The CDR3, as DNA: TGTGCCAGTAGTATAGATGGCGGGACCTACACCGGGGAGCTGTTTTTT. Translated: CASSIDGGTYTGELFF.

The genes are TRBV30 and TRBJ2-1; 11 nucleotides agree with TRBD2. This CDR3 spans 15 amino acids. Germline lookup yields CDR1 GTSNPN and CDR2 SVGIG (reference sequence). Losses at the gene ends were 2 bases for V and 9 bases for J; bases not matched to a gene: 9. CDR3 sequence: CAWSFSGRAPVEQFF. CDR3 nucleotide sequence: TGTGCCTGGAGTTTTAGCGGGAGGGCCCCGGTTGAGCAGTTCTTC.

The chain is built from TRBV5-1 and TRBJ1-2; D uncertain. The V and J ends lost 0 bases and 5 bases respectively, with 5 bases between them. This CDR3 contains 12 residues. The germline V gene has CDR1 SGHRS and CDR2 YFSETQ. CDR3 coding DNA: TGCGCCAGCAGCTTGGGTATTTATGGCTACACCTTC. It codes for CASSLGIYGYTF.

The chain employs TRBV4-2 and TRBJ2-5, with D hard to call. Germline lookup yields CDR1 LGHNA and CDR2 YNFKEQ. Trimming took 0 bases from V and 0 from J, leaving 8 bases between them. The CDR3 sequence is 15 residues long. The CDR3, as DNA: TGTGCCAGCAGCCAAGATGGAGCGAACCAAGAGACCCAGTACTTC. It codes for CASSQDGANQETQYF.

In the case of this clone: The sample has other DNA sequences that encode this CDR3 too. This chain joins TRBV18 and TRBJ2-2, with unresolved D. The CDR3 length is 14 residues. Germline values: CDR1 KGHSH, CDR2 LQKENI. V lost 3 bases and J lost 3, with 8 bases in between. The CDR3 nucleotides are TGTGCCAGCTCACCTCTTAGGGACACCGGGGAGCTGTTTTTT. Amino acids: CASSPLRDTGELFF.

This chain links TRBV25-1 with TRBJ1-1; D perhaps matches TRBD1 (5 bases). The V end lost 7 bases, the J end lost 4 bases, and 16 bases lay between the germline ends. The CDR3 has 14 residues. CDR1 is MGHDK, CDR2 SYGVNS, per germline. CDR3 nucleotides: TGTGCCAGCACTAATATAGGGGACGGCACTGAAGCTTTCTTT. It codes for CASTNIGDGTEAFF.

The rearrangement uses TRBV10-3 and TRBJ1-3, with D hard to call. V was pared by 2 bases and J by 0 bases, with 8 bases between. This CDR3 has 15 amino acids. Germline loops: CDR1 ENHRY, CDR2 SYGVKD. CDR3 coding DNA: TGTGCCATCAGTGAGGGACCGACCTCTGGAAACACCATATATTTT. Protein: CAISEGPTSGNTIYF.

V usage is TRBV11-2 and J usage is TRBJ2-3; 8 bases match TRBD1. The CDR3 contains 14 residues. CDR1 is SGHAT and CDR2 is FQNNGV in the germline V gene. J lost 6 bases, V lost 5 bases, and 7 bases had no gene match. The CDR3 reads CASSPGGGGDTQYF. The CDR3 DNA is TGTGCCAGCAGCCCAGGGGGCGGAGGGGATACGCAGTATTTT.

This chain joins TRBV12-5 and TRBJ2-5, with TRBD2 matching 10 bases. The CDR3 sequence is 17 residues long. Germline CDR1 is LGHNT and CDR2 is FRNRAP. Unmatched junction bases numbered 8, after V lost 3 bases and J lost 1 base. The CDR3 DNA follows: TGTGCTAGTGGTTTTGGCGCTAGCGGGGGCCTCCAAGAGACCCAGTACTTC. Protein product: CASGFGASGGLQETQYF.

In nucleotides, the CDR3 is TGTGCCAGCAGCTTAGAAGAGAACACTGAAGCTTTCTTT. Translating it yields CASSLEENTEAFF. The chain has TRBV11-2 and TRBJ1-1, with D unclear. The CDR3 runs 13 residues. The germline V and J ends were trimmed by 0 bases and 1 base, with 3 bases remaining between them. CDR1 SGHAT and CDR2 FQNNGV come from the germline V gene. Full variable domain (missing parts from reference TRBV11-2 and TRBJ1-1): EAGVAQSPRYKIIEKRQSVAFWCNPISGHATLYWYQQILGQGPKLLIQFQNNGVVDDSQLPKDRFSAERLKGVDSTLKIQPAKLEDSAVYLCASSLEENTEAFFGQGTRLTVV.

The CDR3 nucleotides read TGTGCCAGCAGCTTGTGGGGAGGGGGCGCGTATGGCTACACCTTC. This gives the protein CASSLWGGGAYGYTF. This chain uses TRBV5-6 with TRBJ1-2; 7 positions match TRBD1. The germline CDR1 and CDR2 sequences are SGHDT and YYEEEE. V was pared by 1 base and J by 5 bases, with 8 bases of the junction left unmatched. This CDR3 has 15 residues. The whole variable domain, filled in from reference TRBV5-6 and TRBJ1-2, reads DAGVTQSPTHLIKTRGQQVTLRCSPKSGHDTVSWYQQALGQGPQFIFQYYEEEERQRGNFPDRFSGHQFPNYSSELNVNALLLGDSALYLCASSLWGGGAYGYTFGSGTRLTVV.

The V gene is TRBV6-6, the J gene TRBJ1-2, with TRBD1 identical over 8 bases. V lost 5 bases to trimming and J lost 4 bases; unmatched junction nucleotides: 3. The length of the CDR3 is 13 residues. Germline values: CDR1 MNHNY, CDR2 SVGAGI (reference sequence). The CDR3 region has the DNA TGTGCCAGCAGTCCGGACAGGGTCTATGGCTACACCTTC. Protein sequence: CASSPDRVYGYTF.

The chain has TRBV6-1 and TRBJ2-7; 7 bases align to TRBD1. CDR1 and CDR2 (germline): MNHNS, SASEGT. This CDR3 spans 14 amino acids. Germline trimming cut 6 bases from V and 3 bases from J; bases unmatched to any gene: 8. Here the CDR3 reads CASSPGQALYEQYF. The CDR3 nucleotides read TGTGCCAGCAGCCCTGGACAGGCTCTCTACGAGCAGTACTTC.

The J gene is TRBJ2-1, the V gene TRBV2; 11 nucleotides agree with TRBD2. CDR1 and CDR2 from the germline V gene are SNHLY and FYNNEI. Losses at the gene ends were 8 bases for V and 10 bases for J; bases not matched to a gene: 4. This CDR3 is 12 amino acids long. This CDR3 is CASLLAGVEQFF. CDR3 in DNA: TGTGCCAGCTTACTAGCGGGAGTGGAGCAGTTCTTC. Drawing the rest from reference TRBV2 and TRBJ2-1, the complete variable domain is EPEVTQTPSHQVTQMGQEVILRCVPISNHLYFYWYRQILGQKVEFLVSFYNNEISEKSEIFDDQFSVERPDGSNFTLKIRSTKLEDSAMYFCASLLAGVEQFFGPGTRLTVL.

The CDR3 is CASSQLVAGGLGSYNEQFF. As DNA, the CDR3 is TGTGCCAGCAGCCAATTGGTAGCGGGAGGGTTGGGTTCCTACAATGAGCAGTTCTTC. This rearrangement joins TRBV5-6 to TRBJ2-1; TRBD2 matches 11 bases. V shed 4 bases and J 1 base; nucleotides not matched to a gene: 13. The CDR3 runs to 19 residues. From germline, CDR1 is SGHDT and CDR2 YYEEEE.

The V gene is TRBV19, the J gene TRBJ1-3; a weak D match, TRBD1 (5 bases). The V end lost 7 bases, the J end lost 0 bases, and 13 bases lay between the germline ends. CDR1 and CDR2 (germline): LNHDA, SQIVND (reference sequence). The CDR3 extends over 15 amino acids. The CDR3 DNA sequence: TGTGCCAGTACCACCGGGACCGGCTCTGGAAACACCATATATTTT. Its translation is CASTTGTGSGNTIYF. Combining the CDR3 with reference TRBV19 and TRBJ1-3 gives the whole variable domain DGGITQSPKYLFRKEGQNVTLSCEQNLNHDAMYWYRQDPGQGLRLIYYSQIVNDFQKGDIAEGYSVSREKKESFPLTVTSAQKNPTAFYLCASTTGTGSGNTIYFGEGSWLTVV.

The chain employs TRBV2 and TRBJ2-2; D remains ambiguous. The germline CDR1 and CDR2 sequences are SNHLY and FYNNEI. The V end was cut by 7 bases, the J end by 4 bases, with 10 bases between. The CDR3 is 13 amino acids. The CDR3, as DNA: TGTGCCAGCAACCTAGGCCTCACCGGGGAGCTGTTTTTT. It codes for CASNLGLTGELFF.